This T cell receptor beta chain was recorded in a study of molecular identifiers for immune sequencing clone quantification. Germline V gene sequence: CDR1 SNHLY, CDR2 FYNNEI. This CDR3 region has 13 residues. V shed 4 bases and J 6 bases; nucleotides not matched to a gene: 3. This clonotype was observed many times. Each CDR3 protein is one row after TCRdb ran MiXCR on the PCR reads. This sample has about 100,000 distinct CDR3 sequences; around 30% occur once, and the top ten carry roughly 9.7%. Material for sequencing was naive CD8+ T cells from blood, with Jurkat cell RNA spiked in. The subset: FACS-sorted CD8+CD4-CCR7+CD45RA+ naive T cells. The clonotype was recovered from a human donor in good health. Some libraries in this study had Jurkat cell RNA spiked in. The chain has TRBV2 and TRBJ2-1, with 7 bases lining up with TRBD1. As DNA, the CDR3 is TGTGCCAGCAGTGCTACAGGGGTCAATGAGCAGTTCTTC. It codes for CASSATGVNEQFF.